This is a list of T cell receptor beta chains from one sample in a study of Ad26.COV2.S vaccination and SARS-CoV-2 variants. Produced via immunoSEQ multiplex PCR; TCRdb's table is partial and in-frame only. There are approximately 500,000 clones in the sample; about 83% occur only once, and about 13% lies in the top ten. Source: peripheral blood, taken in a trial of Ad26.COV2.S vaccine versus placebo. The receptors come from a person between 18 and 60 years old who received the Ad26.COV2.S COVID-19 vaccine or a placebo. The conserved cysteine and the conserved F or W are not part of the CDR3 here.

v_call cdr3_aa
TRBV30 AWSVSGQGAREQY
TRBV11-2 ASSLIFAAPLREQY
TRBV10-3 AISESGDSTGELF
TRBV28 ATVRGQNFQETQY
TRBV5-8 ASSRGIRTLNTEAF
TRBV7-8 ASSLGRTGSIQETQY
TRBV6-1 ASSDPVSPRGTEAF
TRBV28 ASSLEMRSSVH
TRBV29-1 SVEDRDRGFGTDTQY
TRBV24-1 ATSAQTGRSTDTQY
TRBV7-9 ASSSPGGPTSSPLH
TRBV7-2 ASSPSHGNTIY
TRBV5-4 ASSTRTVLNYGYT
TRBV19 ASSITSGRGETQY
TRBV7-9 ASSFKTGTMNEKLF
TRBV7-3 ASSLGTSGRSSYNEQF
TRBV7-2 ASSFTGNPSGANVLT
TRBV4-3 ASSREAQGNSPLH
TRBV19 ASSQRDRGLGMNTEAF